The sample holds many counts of the clone carrying this TCR beta chain. Its antigen is as yet unknown. These data are taken from a study of HIV-infected patients and healthy controls. Reverse transcription used approximately 500 ng RNA and constant-region primers for alpha and beta. Each of the alpha and beta chains got its own library through chain-specific third strand synthesis with indices. A short first PCR added P5 and P7 adapter elements and a second index. One entry per CDR3 protein, called by TCRdb with MiXCR from the 5' RACE reads. Found here are almost 25,000 distinct CDR3 sequences, more than 7.5% of them singletons; the top ten hold 3% to 4.5%. The repertoire came from unfractionated whole blood and reflected all unsorted peripheral T cells. RNA came from 2.5 to 3 ml of peripheral blood. After removal of 0 bases from V and 3 bases from J, the junction contained 7 bases not matched to a gene. The CDR3 is 16 amino acids. Germline assignment: CDR1 DFQATT and CDR2 SNEGSKA (reference sequence).

Whole-study findings and limits: Compared with controls, mean Gini indices were significantly raised in HIV-infected repertoires, possibly indicating oligoclonality. HIV+ repertoires were severely depleted of MAIT alpha-chain CDR3s, unlike healthy controls.

This clonotype originated in an adult in good health. Specimen: blood. V is TRBV20-1 and J is TRBJ2-2; 7 positions agree with TRBD2. CDR3 loop: CSARDQQRGDTGELFF. The CDR3 DNA is TGCAGTGCTAGAGATCAGCAACGGGGGGACACCGGGGAGCTGTTTTTT.